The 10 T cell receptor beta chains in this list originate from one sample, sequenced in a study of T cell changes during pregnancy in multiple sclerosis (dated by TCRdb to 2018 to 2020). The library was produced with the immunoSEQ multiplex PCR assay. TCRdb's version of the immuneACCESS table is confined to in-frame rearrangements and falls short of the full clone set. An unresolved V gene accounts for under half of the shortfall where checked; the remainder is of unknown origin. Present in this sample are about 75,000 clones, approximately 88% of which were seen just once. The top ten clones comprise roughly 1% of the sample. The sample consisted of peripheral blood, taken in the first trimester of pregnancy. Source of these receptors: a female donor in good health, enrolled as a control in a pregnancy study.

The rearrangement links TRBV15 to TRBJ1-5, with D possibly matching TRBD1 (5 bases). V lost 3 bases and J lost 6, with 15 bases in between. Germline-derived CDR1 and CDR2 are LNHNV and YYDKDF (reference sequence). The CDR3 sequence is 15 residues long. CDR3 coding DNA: TGTGCCACCAGCAGGGACACATTCTGGAGTCAGCCCCAGCATTTT. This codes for CATSRDTFWSQPQHF. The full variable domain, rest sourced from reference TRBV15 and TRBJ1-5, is DAMVIQNPRYQVTQFGKPVTLSCSQTLNHNVMYWYQQKSSQAPKLLFHYYDKDFNNEADTPDNFQSRRPNTSFCFLDIRSPGLGDTAMYLCATSRDTFWSQPQHFGDGTRLSIL.

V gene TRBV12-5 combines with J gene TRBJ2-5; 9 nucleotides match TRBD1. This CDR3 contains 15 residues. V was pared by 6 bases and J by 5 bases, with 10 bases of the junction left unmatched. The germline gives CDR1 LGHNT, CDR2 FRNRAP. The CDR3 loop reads CASGRAGTGMETQYF. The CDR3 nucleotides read TGTGCTAGTGGCCGAGCCGGGACAGGGATGGAGACCCAGTACTTC.

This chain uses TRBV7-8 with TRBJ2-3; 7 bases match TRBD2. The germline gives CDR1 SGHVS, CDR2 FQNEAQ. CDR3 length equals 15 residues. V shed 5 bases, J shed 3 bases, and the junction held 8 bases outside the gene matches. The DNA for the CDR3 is TGTGCCAGCAGCCCTGGACTAGGCGAAACAGATACGCAGTATTTT. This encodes CASSPGLGETDTQYF.

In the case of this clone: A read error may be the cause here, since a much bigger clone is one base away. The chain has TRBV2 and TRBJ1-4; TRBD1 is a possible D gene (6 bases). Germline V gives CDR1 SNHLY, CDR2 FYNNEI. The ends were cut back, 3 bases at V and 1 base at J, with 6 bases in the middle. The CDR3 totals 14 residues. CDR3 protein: CASSDRGTNEKLFF. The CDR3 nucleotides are TGTGCCAGCAGTGACAGGGGAACTAATGAAAAACTGTTTTTT.

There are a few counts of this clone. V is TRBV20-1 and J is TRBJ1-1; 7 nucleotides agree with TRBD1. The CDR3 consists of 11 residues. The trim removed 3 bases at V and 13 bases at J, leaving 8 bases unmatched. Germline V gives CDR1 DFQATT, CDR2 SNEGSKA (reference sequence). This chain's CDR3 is CSASVRDRLFF. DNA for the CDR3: TGCAGTGCTAGTGTCCGGGACAGACTTTTCTTT.

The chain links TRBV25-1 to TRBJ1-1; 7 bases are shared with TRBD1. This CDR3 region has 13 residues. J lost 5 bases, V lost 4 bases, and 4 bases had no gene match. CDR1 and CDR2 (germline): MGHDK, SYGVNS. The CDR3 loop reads CASSVQGRTEAFF. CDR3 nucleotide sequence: TGTGCCAGCAGTGTACAGGGGAGGACTGAAGCTTTCTTT.

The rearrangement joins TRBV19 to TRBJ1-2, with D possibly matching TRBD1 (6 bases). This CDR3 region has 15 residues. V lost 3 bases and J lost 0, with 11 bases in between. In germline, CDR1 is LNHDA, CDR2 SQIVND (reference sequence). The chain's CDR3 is CASSMPGTPNYGYTF. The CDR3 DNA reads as TGTGCCAGTAGTATGCCAGGGACACCTAACTATGGCTACACCTTC.

CDR3 protein: CASSQSPTGDAYNEQFF. CDR3 nucleotides: TGCGCCAGCAGTCAATCCCCGACAGGGGACGCCTACAATGAGCAGTTCTTC. The rearrangement joins TRBV23-1 to TRBJ2-1, with 8 bases fitting TRBD1. TRBV23-1 is recorded as an ORF, its role being uncertain. The CDR3 contains 17 residues. V shed 0 bases, J shed 2 bases, and the junction held 6 bases outside the gene matches.

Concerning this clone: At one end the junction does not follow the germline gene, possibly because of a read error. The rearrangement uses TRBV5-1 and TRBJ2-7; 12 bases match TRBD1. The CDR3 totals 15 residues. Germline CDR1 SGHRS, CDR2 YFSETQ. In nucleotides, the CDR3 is TGCGCCAGCAGGTTGGGACAGGGGGCCTCCTACGAGCAGTACTTC. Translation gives CASRLGQGASYEQYF.

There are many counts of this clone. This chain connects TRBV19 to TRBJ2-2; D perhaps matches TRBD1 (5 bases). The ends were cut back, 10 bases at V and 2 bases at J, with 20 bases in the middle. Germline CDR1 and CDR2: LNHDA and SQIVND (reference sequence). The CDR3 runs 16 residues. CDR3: CAIKRTPGSNTGELFF. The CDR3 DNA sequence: TGTGCCATCAAACGGACCCCAGGGTCCAACACCGGGGAGCTGTTTTTT. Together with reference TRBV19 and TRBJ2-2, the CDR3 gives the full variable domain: DGGITQSPKYLFRKEGQNVTLSCEQNLNHDAMYWYRQDPGQGLRLIYYSQIVNDFQKGDIAEGYSVSREKKESFPLTVTSAQKNPTAFYLCAIKRTPGSNTGELFFGEGSRLTVL.